The 5 T cell receptor beta chains given below trace back to one sample, sequenced in a study of T cell responses to AZD1222 COVID-19 vaccine. Sequencing used immunoSEQ multiplex PCR; TCRdb keeps in-frame clones, though not all of them. The sample yields 150,000 to 200,000 clones, around 89% seen once. The sequences come from peripheral blood, collected on day 0 of AZD1222 vaccination. These receptors came from an adult in good health.

This chain connects TRBV6-2 or TRBV6-3 to TRBJ2-7; 11 bases are shared with TRBD2. Germline V gene data show CDR1 as MNHEY and CDR2 as SVGEGT. This CDR3 contains 14 residues. V was pared by 5 bases and J by 6 bases, with 6 bases of the junction left unmatched. CDR3 sequence (DNA): TGTGCCAGCAGTAGCACTAGCGGGAGATCCGAGCAGTACTTC. Translated: CASSSTSGRSEQYF.

J is TRBJ1-2 and V is TRBV28; no reliable D call. This CDR3 contains 13 residues. Germline CDR1 MDHEN, CDR2 SYDVKM. The germline V and J ends were trimmed by 4 bases and 8 bases, with 14 bases remaining between them. CDR3 sequence: CASSWVRVGGYTF. In DNA, the CDR3 is TGTGCCAGCAGTTGGGTTCGTGTCGGAGGCTACACCTTC.

V and J are TRBV28 and TRBJ1-1, with D hard to call. V was clipped by 3 bases and J by 4 bases, with 18 bases between them. The CDR3 loop spans 16 amino acids. In germline, CDR1 is MDHEN, CDR2 SYDVKM. In DNA, the CDR3 is TGTGCCAGCAGTTTTCTAGGGCGTTGGGAGGGCACTGAAGCTTTCTTT. It yields the protein CASSFLGRWEGTEAFF.

The chain links TRBV27 to TRBJ1-2; a weak D match, TRBD1 (5 bases). CDR3 length equals 14 residues. The V end lost 6 bases, the J end lost 6 bases, and 17 bases lay between the germline ends. From germline, CDR1 is MNHEY and CDR2 SMNVEV (reference sequence). The CDR3 nucleotides read TGTGCCAGCAGCCGATTGGGGCAGGGCGATGGCTACACCTTC. Translating it yields CASSRLGQGDGYTF.

The CDR3 coding sequence is TGTGCCAGCAGTCCCCGGGAGACCGGGGAGCTGTTTTTT. Residues: CASSPRETGELFF. The chain is built from TRBV12-3 or TRBV12-4 and TRBJ2-2; possible D gene TRBD2, 6 bases. There are 13 residues in the CDR3. V lost 5 bases, J lost 5 bases, and 9 bases lay in between.